This entry features one TCR beta chain sequence. As yet, its antigen is unknown. TCRdb fed the 5' RACE reads into MiXCR, producing one record per CDR3 protein. The sample lists about 500,000 distinct CDR3 sequences; about a fifth were seen once. This sample was included in a study of T-cell memory formation after mild COVID-19. Overall study findings and caveats: Clones contracting day 15 to 85 were balanced CD4/CD8; later expanders leaned CD4+. Largely, contracting CD4+ clones fell within CM and EM, and contracting CD8+ clones within EMRA.

This CDR3 has 14 residues. Between the trimmed V and J ends, which lost 7 bases and 4 bases, there was a span of 17 bases. Germline loops: CDR1 MDHEN, CDR2 SYDVKM. The chain is built from TRBV28 and TRBJ2-7; D assignment may be TRBD1 or TRBD2 (6 bases each). The sequence was collected from an adult woman who had mild COVID-19 (a few samples of this study predate the infection). Cell type and time point are not known. Sequencing was done on a sample of PBMCs or a T cell subset sorted from them (not recorded which). The CDR3 sequence is CASTPFSGAYEQYF. In nucleotides, the CDR3 is TGTGCCAGCACCCCTTTTTCGGGGGCGTACGAGCAGTACTTC.